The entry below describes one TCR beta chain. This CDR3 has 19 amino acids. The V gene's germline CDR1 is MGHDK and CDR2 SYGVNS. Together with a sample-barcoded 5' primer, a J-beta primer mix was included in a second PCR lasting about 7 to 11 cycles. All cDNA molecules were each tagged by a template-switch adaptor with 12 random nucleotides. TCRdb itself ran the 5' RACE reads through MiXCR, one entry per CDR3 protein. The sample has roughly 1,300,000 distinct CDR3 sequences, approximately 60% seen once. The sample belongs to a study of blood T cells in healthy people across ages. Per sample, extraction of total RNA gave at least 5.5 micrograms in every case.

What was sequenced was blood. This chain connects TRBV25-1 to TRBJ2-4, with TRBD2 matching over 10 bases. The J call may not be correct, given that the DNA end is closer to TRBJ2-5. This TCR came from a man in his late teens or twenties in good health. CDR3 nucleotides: TGTGCCAGCAGTGATAATGTCCGTTCTAGCGGGGGCGGGGGAGAGACCCAGTACTTC. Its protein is CASSDNVRSSGGGGETQYF.